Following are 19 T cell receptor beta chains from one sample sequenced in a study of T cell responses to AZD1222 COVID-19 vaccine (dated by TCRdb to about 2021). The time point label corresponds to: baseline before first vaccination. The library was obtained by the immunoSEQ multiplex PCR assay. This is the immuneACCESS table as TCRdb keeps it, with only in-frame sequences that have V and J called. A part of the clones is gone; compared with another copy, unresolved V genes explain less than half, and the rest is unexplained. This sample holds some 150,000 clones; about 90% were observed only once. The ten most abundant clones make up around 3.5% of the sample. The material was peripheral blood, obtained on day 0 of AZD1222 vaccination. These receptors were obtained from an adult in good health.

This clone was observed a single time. As DNA, the CDR3 is TGTGCCAGCGACAGGGGCCAAATGAACACTGAAGCTTTCTTT. Protein sequence: CASDRGQMNTEAFF. V usage is TRBV2 and J usage is TRBJ1-1, with TRBD1 matching over 8 bases. Trimming removed 8 bases from V and 0 bases from J; junction bases left unmatched: 5. Germline-derived CDR1 and CDR2 are SNHLY and FYNNEI. The CDR3 covers 14 residues.

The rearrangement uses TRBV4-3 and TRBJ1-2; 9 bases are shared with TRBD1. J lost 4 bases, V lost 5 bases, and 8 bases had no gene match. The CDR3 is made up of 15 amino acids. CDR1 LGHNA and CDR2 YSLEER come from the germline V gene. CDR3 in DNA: TGCGCCAGCAGCTTAACAGGGGGCGTTCTCTATGGCTACACCTTC. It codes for CASSLTGGVLYGYTF.

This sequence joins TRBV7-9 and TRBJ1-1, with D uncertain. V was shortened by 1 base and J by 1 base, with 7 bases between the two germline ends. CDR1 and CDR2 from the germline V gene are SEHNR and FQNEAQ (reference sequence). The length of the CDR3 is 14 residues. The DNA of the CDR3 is TGTGCCAGCAGCTTAGGTCTAGCGAACACTGAAGCTTTCTTT. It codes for CASSLGLANTEAFF. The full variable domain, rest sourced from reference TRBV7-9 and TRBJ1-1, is DTGVSQNPRHKITKRGQNVTFRCDPISEHNRLYWYRQTLGQGPEFLTYFQNEAQLEKSRLLSDRFSAERPKGSFSTLEIQRTEQGDSAMYLCASSLGLANTEAFFGQGTRLTVV.

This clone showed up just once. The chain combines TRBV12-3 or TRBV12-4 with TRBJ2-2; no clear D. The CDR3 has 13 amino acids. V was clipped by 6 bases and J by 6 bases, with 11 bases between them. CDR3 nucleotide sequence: TGTGCCAGCAGCCGAACCCTGTCCGGGGAGCTGTTTTTT. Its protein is CASSRTLSGELFF.

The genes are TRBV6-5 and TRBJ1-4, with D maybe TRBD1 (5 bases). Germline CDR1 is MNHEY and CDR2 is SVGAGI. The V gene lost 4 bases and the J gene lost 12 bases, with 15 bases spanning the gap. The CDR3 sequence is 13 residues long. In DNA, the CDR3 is TGTGCCAGCAGTTTTTCTGGGGGGGTAGAACTGTTTTTT. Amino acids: CASSFSGGVELFF.

CDR3 sequence (DNA): TGTGCCACCAGTGATGTTGTTAATTCACCCCTCCACTTT. The encoded protein is CATSDVVNSPLHF. The chain links TRBV15 to TRBJ1-6, with D unclear. There are 13 residues in the CDR3. Trimming shortened V by 6 bases and J by 6 bases, and 9 bases separated the two germline ends. The germline gives CDR1 LNHNV, CDR2 YYDKDF (reference sequence).

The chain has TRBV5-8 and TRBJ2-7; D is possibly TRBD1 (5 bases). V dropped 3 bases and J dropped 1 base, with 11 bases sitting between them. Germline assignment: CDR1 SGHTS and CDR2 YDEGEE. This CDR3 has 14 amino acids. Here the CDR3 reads CASSSIRGSYEQYF. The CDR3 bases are TGTGCCAGCAGCTCAATAAGGGGTTCCTACGAGCAGTACTTC. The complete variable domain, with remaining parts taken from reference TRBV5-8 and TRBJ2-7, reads EAGVTQSPTHLIKTRGQQATLRCSPISGHTSVYWYQQALGLGLQFLLWYDEGEERNRGNFPPRFSGRQFPNYSSELNVNALELEDSALYLCASSSIRGSYEQYFGPGTRLTVT.

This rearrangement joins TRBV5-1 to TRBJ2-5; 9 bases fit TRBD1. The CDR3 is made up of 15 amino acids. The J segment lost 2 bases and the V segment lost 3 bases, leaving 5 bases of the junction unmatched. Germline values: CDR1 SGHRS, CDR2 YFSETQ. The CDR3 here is CASSSGQGKQETQYF. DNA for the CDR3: TGCGCCAGCAGCTCGGGACAGGGTAAACAAGAGACCCAGTACTTC. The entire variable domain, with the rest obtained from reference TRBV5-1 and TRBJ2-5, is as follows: KAGVTQTPRYLIKTRGQQVTLSCSPISGHRSVSWYQQTPGQGLQFLFEYFSETQRNKGNFPGRFSGRQFSNSRSEMNVSTLELGDSALYLCASSSGQGKQETQYFGPGTRLLVL.

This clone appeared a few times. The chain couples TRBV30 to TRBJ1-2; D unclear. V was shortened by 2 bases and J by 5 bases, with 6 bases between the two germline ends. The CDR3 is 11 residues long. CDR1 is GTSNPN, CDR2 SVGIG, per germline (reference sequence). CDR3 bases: TGTGCCTGGAGTACCGCTTATGGCTACACCTTC. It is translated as CAWSTAYGYTF. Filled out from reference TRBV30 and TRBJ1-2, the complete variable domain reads SQTIHQWPATLVQPVGSPLSLECTVEGTSNPNLYWYRQAAGRGLQLLFYSVGIGQISSEVPQNLSASRPQDRQFILSSKKLLLSDSGFYLCAWSTAYGYTFGSGTRLTVV.

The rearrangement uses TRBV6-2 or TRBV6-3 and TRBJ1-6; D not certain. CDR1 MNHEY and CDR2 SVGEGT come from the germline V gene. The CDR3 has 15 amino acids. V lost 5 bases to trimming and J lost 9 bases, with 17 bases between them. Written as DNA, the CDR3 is TGTGCCAGCAGTCTACAACAAAAGTGGGGTTCACCCCTCCACTTT. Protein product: CASSLQQKWGSPLHF.

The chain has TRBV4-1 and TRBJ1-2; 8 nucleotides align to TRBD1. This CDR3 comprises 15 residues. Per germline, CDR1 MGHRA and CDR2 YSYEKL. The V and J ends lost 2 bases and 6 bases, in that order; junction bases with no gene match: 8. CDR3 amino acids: CASSQLQGALNGYTF. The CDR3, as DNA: TGCGCCAGCAGCCAACTTCAGGGGGCCCTTAATGGCTACACCTTC.

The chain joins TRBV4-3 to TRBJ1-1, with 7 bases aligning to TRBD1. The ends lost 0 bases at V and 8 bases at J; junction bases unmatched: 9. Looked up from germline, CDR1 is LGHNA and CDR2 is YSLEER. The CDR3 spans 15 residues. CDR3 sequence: CASSQDLGRDREAFF. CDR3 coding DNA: TGCGCCAGCAGCCAAGACTTGGGTAGGGACAGAGAAGCTTTCTTT.

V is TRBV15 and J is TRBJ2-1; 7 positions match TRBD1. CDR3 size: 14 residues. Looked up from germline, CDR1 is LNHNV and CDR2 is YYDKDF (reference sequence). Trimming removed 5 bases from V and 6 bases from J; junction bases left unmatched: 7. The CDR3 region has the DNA TGTGCCACCAGCGAACGGGACAGCAGCAATGAGCAGTTCTTC. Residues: CATSERDSSNEQFF.

The CDR3 DNA reads as TGTGCCAGTAGTTCGGACAGGGGACGAGGAGCTTTCTTT. This sequence encodes CASSSDRGRGAFF. The chain carries TRBV19 and TRBJ1-1, with 9 bases identical to TRBD1. V shed 5 bases and J 10 bases; nucleotides not matched to a gene: 8. This CDR3 is built from 13 residues. From germline, CDR1 is LNHDA and CDR2 SQIVND (reference sequence).

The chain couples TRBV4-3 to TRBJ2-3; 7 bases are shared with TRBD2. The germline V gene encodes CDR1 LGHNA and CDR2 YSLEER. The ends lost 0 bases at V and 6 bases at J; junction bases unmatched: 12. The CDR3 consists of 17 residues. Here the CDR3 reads CASSQDGGRVPSDTQYF. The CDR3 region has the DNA TGCGCCAGCAGCCAAGATGGCGGGAGAGTCCCCTCGGATACGCAGTATTTT.

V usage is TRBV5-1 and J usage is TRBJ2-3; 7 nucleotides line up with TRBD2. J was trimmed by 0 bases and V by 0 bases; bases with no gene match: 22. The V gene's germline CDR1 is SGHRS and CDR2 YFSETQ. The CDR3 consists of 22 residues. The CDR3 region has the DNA TGCGCCAGCAGCTTGGGATGGGGTATAGGAGCCACTAGCGTCCCTAGCACAGATACGCAGTATTTT. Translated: CASSLGWGIGATSVPSTDTQYF.

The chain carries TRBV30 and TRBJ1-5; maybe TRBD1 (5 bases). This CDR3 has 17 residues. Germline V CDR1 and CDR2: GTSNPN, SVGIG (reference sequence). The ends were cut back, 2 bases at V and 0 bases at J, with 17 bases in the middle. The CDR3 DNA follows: TGTGCCTGGAGTTCAGGACAAACATTACCTAGCAATCAGCCCCAGCATTTT. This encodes CAWSSGQTLPSNQPQHF. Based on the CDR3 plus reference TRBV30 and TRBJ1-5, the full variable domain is SQTIHQWPATLVQPVGSPLSLECTVEGTSNPNLYWYRQAAGRGLQLLFYSVGIGQISSEVPQNLSASRPQDRQFILSSKKLLLSDSGFYLCAWSSGQTLPSNQPQHFGDGTRLSIL.

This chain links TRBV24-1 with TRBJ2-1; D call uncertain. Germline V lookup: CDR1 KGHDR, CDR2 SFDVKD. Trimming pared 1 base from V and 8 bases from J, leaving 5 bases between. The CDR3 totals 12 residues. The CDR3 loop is CATSDLRDEQFF. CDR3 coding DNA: TGTGCCACCAGTGATTTACGAGATGAGCAGTTCTTC.

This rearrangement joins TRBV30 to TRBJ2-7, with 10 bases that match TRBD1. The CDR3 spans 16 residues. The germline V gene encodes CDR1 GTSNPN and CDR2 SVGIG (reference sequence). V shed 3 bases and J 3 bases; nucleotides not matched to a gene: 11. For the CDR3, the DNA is TGTGCCTGGAGCACAATTCCCGGGACAGGGGACTACGAGCAGTACTTC. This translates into CAWSTIPGTGDYEQYF.